This T cell receptor (beta chain) comes out of a study of CD8+ T cells in alopecia areata. Study-level information: Oral tofacitinib (5 to 10 mg twice daily) was administered to treated patients. Findings and caveats of the study: Unlike in mice, where it was clearer, TCR sharing across patients was less clear, possibly HLA-related.

Punch biopsies of lesional scalp, plus peripheral blood, were taken from alopecia areata patients. Sorting of CD4+ and CD8+ T cells was performed on PBMCs. Investigators isolated RNA and reverse transcribed it into cDNA to act as the sequencing template. Method: immunoSEQ multiplex PCR; TCRdb's copy keeps in-frame clones and lacks some. The sample has over 150,000 clones, more than 60% seen once. CDR3 size: 12 residues. V dropped 5 bases and J dropped 4 bases, with 10 bases sitting between them. Germline CDR1 SQVTM, CDR2 ANQGSEA. Comment on this clone: Its target is unknown.

This specimen consisted of CD4+ T cells sorted from blood, obtained at week 0. This receptor was taken from a human donor with alopecia areata. The chain has TRBV29-1 and TRBJ2-3; no clear D gene. The CDR3 DNA sequence: TGCAGCGTTTTGTTATACGCAGATACGCAGTATTTT. Its protein is CSVLLYADTQYF.